A selection of T cell receptor beta chains follows, all from one sample in a study of response to subunit inactivated influenza vaccine. TCRdb re-called the RT-PCR reads with MiXCR, one entry per CDR3 protein. The profile shows 710,000 or so distinct CDR3 sequences, 15% to 17% of them singletons. The source material was PBMCs from blood, sampled about 13 days after vaccination. The receptors were gathered from a man aged 50-60 years who received an inactivated influenza vaccine. Both conserved end residues are part of each CDR3. The order of the fields is CDR3 protein, CDR3 DNA, V gene, D gene, J gene, clone size. A D gene is named only where the DNA matches it firmly. Not every row has a clone size; where given, it reads once, few, many or a size class.

CASSYRSGANVLTF TGCGCCAGCAGTTATAGATCTGGGGCCAACGTCCTGACTTTC TRBV5-1 . TRBJ2-6 .
CASSLVDTYEQYF TGTGCCAGCAGCTTGGTCGATACCTACGAGCAGTACTTC TRBV7-2 . TRBJ2-7 .
CASSWLGLAGPNNEQFF TGCGCCAGCAGCTGGCTGGGACTAGCGGGACCCAACAATGAGCAGTTCTTC TRBV5-1 TRBD2 TRBJ2-1 few
CASSLPRQGKNGYTF TGTGCCAGCAGTCTCCCGAGACAGGGAAAGAATGGCTACACCTTC TRBV12-3/TRBV12-4 TRBD1 TRBJ1-2 .
CASSLAVDTEAFF TGCGCCAGCAGCTTGGCGGTAGACACTGAAGCTTTCTTT TRBV5-1 . TRBJ1-1 .
CASSSTGTRETQYF TGTGCCAGCAGCTCAACCGGGACAAGAGAGACCCAGTACTTC TRBV7-8 . TRBJ2-5 once
CASTFGRSQEGEQFF TGTGCCAGCACCTTCGGACGATCGCAGGAGGGTGAGCAGTTCTTC TRBV28 . TRBJ2-1 few
CAISEPTLNTEAFF TGTGCCATCAGTGAGCCGACACTGAACACTGAAGCTTTCTTT TRBV10-3 . TRBJ1-1 .
CASSELFGQSTDTQYF TGTGCCAGCAGTGAACTGTTTGGACAGAGCACAGATACGCAGTATTTT TRBV6-1 . TRBJ2-3 few
CASSLDRENIQYF TGTGCCAGCAGCTTGGACAGGGAAAACATTCAGTACTTC TRBV11-2 TRBD1 TRBJ2-4 .
CASSVAARSDAGELFF TGTGCCAGCAGCGTAGCCGCAAGGTCGGATGCCGGGGAGCTGTTTTTT TRBV9 . TRBJ2-2 .
CSASLQNYGYTF TGCAGTGCTAGTCTTCAGAACTATGGCTACACCTTC TRBV20-1 . TRBJ1-2 .
CASSSFLGSYNEQFF TGTGCCAGCAGCTCGTTCCTCGGCTCCTACAATGAGCAGTTCTTC TRBV7-8 . TRBJ2-1 few
CASSFIRGQGAYEQYF TGTGCCAGCAGCTTTATACGGGGCCAGGGAGCCTACGAGCAGTACTTC TRBV11-2 . TRBJ2-7 few
CAITRFGVDANYGYTF TGTGCCATCACAAGATTCGGGGTAGACGCAAACTATGGCTACACCTTC TRBV10-3 . TRBJ1-2 few
CASSSDGAYEQYF TGCGCCAGCAGTTCCGACGGTGCCTACGAGCAGTACTTC TRBV5-1 . TRBJ2-7 .
CASSLKLAPNNEQFF TGTGCCAGCAGCTTAAAACTAGCGCCAAACAATGAGCAGTTCTTC TRBV7-2 TRBD2 TRBJ2-1 .
CSVEADFSEQFF TGCAGCGTTGAAGCAGACTTTTCTGAGCAGTTCTTC TRBV29-1 . TRBJ2-1 .
CASSLATSTDTQYF TGCGCCAGCAGCTTGGCCACTAGCACAGATACGCAGTATTTT TRBV7-2 . TRBJ2-3 many
CATSLNPGTAVSYEQYF TGTGCCACCAGCCTAAACCCCGGGACAGCAGTTTCCTACGAGCAGTACTTC TRBV15 TRBD1 TRBJ2-7 few
CASRDRSYEQYF TGTGCCAGCCGGGACAGGTCCTACGAGCAGTACTTC TRBV5-1 TRBD1 TRBJ2-7 many
CASSLLAGVRDTQYF TGTGCCAGCAGCCTACTAGCGGGAGTAAGAGATACGCAGTATTTT TRBV2 TRBD2 TRBJ2-3 .
CASSLEGGGNTGELFF TGTGCCAGCAGCTTGGAGGGTGGGGGGAACACCGGGGAGCTGTTTTTT TRBV5-5 . TRBJ2-2 few
CASSLARFFDGGGRDNEQFF TGTGCCAGCAGCTTAGCGCGGTTTTTTGATGGCGGGGGCCGAGACAATGAGCAGTTCTTC TRBV11-1 . TRBJ2-1 .
CSVEATGVGDTQYF TGCAGCGTTGAAGCGACAGGGGTTGGAGATACGCAGTATTTT TRBV29-1 TRBD1 TRBJ2-3 few
CASSFSSQPQHF TGTGCCAGCAGTTTCTCTAGTCAGCCCCAGCATTTT TRBV12-3/TRBV12-4 . TRBJ1-5 few
CSVGGQGGYTF TGCAGCGTTGGGGGACAAGGTGGCTACACCTTC TRBV29-1 . TRBJ1-2 few
CASSYLGQRHGYTF TGTGCCAGCAGTTACTTGGGACAGCGCCATGGCTACACCTTC TRBV6-2/TRBV6-3 TRBD1 TRBJ1-2 .
CASSNPGENTGELFF TGTGCCAGCAGTAACCCCGGGGAAAACACCGGGGAGCTGTTTTTT TRBV6-5 . TRBJ2-2 .
CSARRGGQGKNIQYF TGCAGTGCTAGAAGGGGAGGACAGGGCAAAAACATTCAGTACTTC TRBV20-1 TRBD1 TRBJ2-4 .
CASSLVAGFYNEQFF TGCGCCAGCAGCTTGGTGGCAGGTTTTTACAATGAGCAGTTCTTC TRBV5-1 . TRBJ2-1 many
CATSARLAYSYNEQFF TGTGCCACCAGCGCCCGCTTGGCGTACTCCTACAATGAGCAGTTCTTC TRBV15 . TRBJ2-1 few
CSATKGGSHSGNTIYF TGCAGTGCTACAAAGGGTGGCAGCCACTCTGGAAACACCATATATTTT TRBV20-1 . TRBJ1-3 few
CASSLLQGAGNEQFF TGCGCCAGCAGCTTATTACAGGGGGCCGGCAATGAGCAGTTCTTC TRBV5-1 TRBD1 TRBJ2-1 many
CASSLTPTDFYGYTF TGCGCCAGCAGTCTTACCCCGACAGACTTCTATGGCTACACCTTC TRBV5-1 . TRBJ1-2 .
CSARAGDQPQHF TGCAGTGCTAGAGCGGGGGATCAGCCCCAGCATTTT TRBV20-1 . TRBJ1-5 many
CASSKLAGGPVNEQFF TGCGCCAGCAGTAAGCTAGCGGGGGGGCCGGTTAATGAGCAGTTCTTC TRBV10-2 TRBD2 TRBJ2-1 few
CASSQDVRSYSYEQYF TGTGCCAGCAGCCAAGATGTAAGGTCTTACTCCTACGAGCAGTACTTC TRBV3-1 . TRBJ2-7 .
CASIETWGDTQYF TGCGCCAGCATTGAGACTTGGGGGGATACGCAGTATTTT TRBV10-2 . TRBJ2-3 .
CASSQGVGEETQYF TGTGCCAGCAGCCAAGGAGTAGGGGAAGAGACCCAGTACTTC TRBV14 . TRBJ2-5 few
CASSLMGLGLVF TGCGCCAGCAGCTTGATGGGGCTCGGTCTGGTCTTC TRBV5-1 . TRBJ2-1 few
CASGPGSANTGELFF TGTGCTAGTGGTCCAGGGTCAGCGAACACCGGGGAGCTGTTTTTT TRBV12-5 . TRBJ2-2 few
CASSLEQGGRKTQYF TGCGCCAGCAGCTTGGAACAGGGAGGTAGAAAGACCCAGTACTTC TRBV5-1 . TRBJ2-5 few
CASSTTGTNEKLFF TGTGCCAGCAGTACGACAGGAACTAATGAAAAACTGTTTTTT TRBV3-1 . TRBJ1-4 once
CSVGAWREGGYTF TGCAGCGTTGGAGCCTGGAGGGAGGGAGGCTACACCTTC TRBV29-1 . TRBJ1-2 few
CASSRGLASLGEQFF TGTGCCAGCAGCAGAGGACTAGCTTCTTTGGGTGAGCAGTTCTTC TRBV6-2/TRBV6-3 TRBD2 TRBJ2-1 few
CASSLAGPLLATQYF TGCGCCAGCAGCTTGGCCGGGCCACTTCTGGCAACCCAGTACTTC TRBV5-1 . TRBJ2-5 few
CSARDRISGSDTQYF TGCAGTGCTAGAGATCGGATTTCGGGGTCGGATACGCAGTATTTT TRBV20-1 . TRBJ2-3 few
CASSGRGVGELFF TGTGCCAGCAGCGGTAGAGGGGTCGGGGAGCTGTTTTTT TRBV9 . TRBJ2-2 .
CASSLLDPILSEQYF TGTGCCAGCTCGCTCCTGGACCCGATCCTTTCCGAGCAGTACTTC TRBV18 . TRBJ2-7 .
CASSDPPGGSYNEQFF TGTGCCAGCAGTGACCCCCCAGGGGGGTCATACAATGAGCAGTTCTTC TRBV2 . TRBJ2-1 .
CASSSLSGGADTQYF TGTGCCAGCAGTTCCCTCTCCGGGGGGGCAGATACGCAGTATTTT TRBV6-2/TRBV6-3 TRBD2 TRBJ2-3 .
CASSKLAGGRRLTGELFF TGTGCCAGCAGCAAACTAGCGGGAGGGCGGCGGTTGACCGGGGAGCTGTTTTTT TRBV11-2 TRBD2 TRBJ2-2 once
CASSPRAGTQYF TGTGCCAGTAGTCCTAGAGCGGGGACGCAGTATTTT TRBV19 TRBD2 TRBJ2-3 few
CASGDLGGPLADTQYF TGTGCCAGCGGGGATCTTGGGGGCCCCTTAGCAGATACGCAGTATTTT TRBV6-1 . TRBJ2-3 .
CASSVGVLPVDEQYF TGTGCCAGCAGCGTAGGAGTACTGCCCGTCGACGAGCAGTACTTC TRBV9 . TRBJ2-7 many
CASSLDAEDTQYF TGCGCCAGCAGCTTGGATGCGGAAGATACGCAGTATTTT TRBV5-1 . TRBJ2-3 few
CASSAGNYGYTF TGTGCCAGCAGCGCCGGGAATTATGGCTACACCTTC TRBV5-6 . TRBJ1-2 many
CSARVPSGIYNEQFF TGCAGTGCTAGAGTGCCTAGCGGGATCTACAATGAGCAGTTCTTC TRBV20-1 TRBD2 TRBJ2-1 few
CASSLGDSLGGYTF TGCGCCAGCAGCTTGGGTGACAGCCTCGGGGGCTACACCTTC TRBV5-1 . TRBJ1-2 many